This TCR beta chain was captured by sequencing in a study of OX40 agonist ivuxolimab in advanced cancers. Study-wide findings and caveats: Still undetermined is the antigen specificity of the expanded peripheral T cells. Average numbers of expanded clones were greater in CD8+ T cells than in CD4+. At doses 0.1 to 3.0 mg/kg, CD4+ and CD8+ clones expanded.

Patients were excluded for autoimmune disease history or systemic immunosuppression. This clone was found a few times. Its matching antigen is unknown. Trimming shortened V by 6 bases and J by 2 bases, and 7 bases separated the two germline ends. CDR1 is MNHNY, CDR2 SVGAGI, per germline (reference sequence). This CDR3 comprises 12 residues. The assay was immunoSEQ multiplex PCR, and TCRdb's table has in-frame clones only and misses some. The sample contains about 79,000 clones, over 75% of which appear only once. The chain is built from TRBV6-6 and TRBJ1-1, with D hard to call. The receptor comes from an adult with an advanced solid tumor such as melanoma, head and neck, liver or kidney cancer. The sample consisted of CD4+ or CD8+ T cells sorted from blood, taken in a trial of the OX40 agonist ivuxolimab. CDR3 residues: CASRTANTEAFF. The CDR3 coding sequence is TGTGCCAGCAGAACAGCCAACACTGAAGCTTTCTTT.